This entry lists 14 T cell receptor beta chains sequenced from one sample in a study of cytomegalovirus exposure and HLA in healthy donors (dated by TCRdb to about 2017). The library came from the immunoSEQ multiplex PCR assay. Held by TCRdb, this immuneACCESS table contains in-frame sequences only and omits some clones. Under half of the omission traces to an unresolved V gene where checked; the cause of the rest is unknown. The sample includes 260,000 or so clones, with about 90% observed a single time. The ten largest clonotypes hold approximately 3.1% of the sample. Source material: PBMCs. Receptor source: a woman between 25 and 40 years old in good health and CMV-seronegative.

This chain joins TRBV2 and TRBJ2-3; 9 bases are a match to TRBD1. Trimming cost V 9 bases and J 2 bases; bases outside gene matches: 3. Germline CDR1 SNHLY, CDR2 FYNNEI. The CDR3 totals 13 residues. The CDR3 loop reads CASEQGATDTQYF. CDR3 sequence (DNA): TGTGCCAGTGAACAGGGGGCCACAGATACGCAGTATTTT.

As concerns this clone: Other DNA sequences in this sample translate to the same CDR3. V is TRBV18 and J is TRBJ1-5, with TRBD1 as a possible D gene (5 bases). Germline lookup yields CDR1 KGHSH and CDR2 LQKENI. The V gene lost 2 bases and the J gene lost 6 bases, with 8 bases spanning the gap. CDR3 length: 13 residues. The CDR3 coding sequence is TGTGCCAGCTCACCAGACAGAGGTCAGCCCCAGCATTTT. Protein: CASSPDRGQPQHF. Full variable domain (remainder filled in from reference TRBV18 and TRBJ1-5): NAGVMQNPRHLVRRRGQEARLRCSPMKGHSHVYWYRQLPEEGLKFMVYLQKENIIDESGMPKERFSAEFPKEGPSILRIQQVVRGDSAAYFCASSPDRGQPQHFGDGTRLSIL.

The V gene is TRBV28, the J gene TRBJ2-2; 7 bases match TRBD1. The CDR3 totals 17 residues. Trimming at V came to 4 bases and at J to 5 bases, leaving 13 bases not matched to a gene. Per germline, CDR1 MDHEN and CDR2 SYDVKM. The CDR3 here is CASSYARGGMRTGELFF. In DNA form, the CDR3 reads TGTGCCAGCAGTTATGCGCGAGGGGGCATGAGGACCGGGGAGCTGTTTTTT.

The rearrangement joins TRBV15 to TRBJ1-2; unclear D gene. V shed 5 bases and J shed 4 bases, with 17 bases lying between them. The CDR3 runs to 15 residues. The germline V gene has CDR1 LNHNV and CDR2 YYDKDF (reference sequence). The CDR3 sequence: CATSASRSGRYGYTF. The CDR3, as DNA: TGTGCCACCAGCGCGAGCCGGTCCGGGCGCTATGGCTACACCTTC.

CDR3 sequence (DNA): TGTGCCAGCAGCCCCGGGGTTGGAGGAGCAACGGTCAATGAGCAGTTCTTC. Encoded protein: CASSPGVGGATVNEQFF. The chain uses TRBV9 and TRBJ2-1; D is perhaps TRBD2 (5 bases). Per the germline V gene, CDR1 is SGDLS and CDR2 is YYNGEE. The ends were cut back, 4 bases at V and 6 bases at J, with 23 bases in the middle. CDR3 length: 17 residues.

J is TRBJ2-2 and V is TRBV2; no firm D call. This CDR3 contains 16 residues. V lost 10 bases, J lost 1 base, and 19 bases lay in between. The germline V gene encodes CDR1 SNHLY and CDR2 FYNNEI. The CDR3 reads CATIDFSTGNTGELFF. For the CDR3, the DNA is TGTGCCACCATAGATTTTTCTACGGGGAACACCGGGGAGCTGTTTTTT.

This chain uses TRBV7-3 with TRBJ2-3; D is possibly TRBD2 (5 bases). Germline CDR1 and CDR2: SGHTA and FQGTGA. The CDR3 extends over 16 amino acids. The ends were cut back, 1 base at V and 2 bases at J, with 13 bases in the middle. This chain's CDR3 is CASSLSSSGSTDTQYF. DNA for the CDR3: TGTGCCAGCAGCTTAAGCTCAAGCGGATCCACAGATACGCAGTATTTT.

Here the CDR3 reads CASSLDQGGYGYTF. In nucleotides, the CDR3 is TGTGCCAGCAGCTTGGATCAGGGCGGCTATGGCTACACCTTC. The chain employs TRBV5-6 and TRBJ1-2, with a weak D call TRBD1 (5 bases). This CDR3 is 14 amino acids long. In germline, CDR1 is SGHDT, CDR2 YYEEEE. V dropped 0 bases and J dropped 4 bases, with 10 bases sitting between them. The variable domain in full, with the rest retrieved from reference TRBV5-6 and TRBJ1-2, is DAGVTQSPTHLIKTRGQQVTLRCSPKSGHDTVSWYQQALGQGPQFIFQYYEEEERQRGNFPDRFSGHQFPNYSSELNVNALLLGDSALYLCASSLDQGGYGYTFGSGTRLTVV.

The chain joins TRBV19 to TRBJ2-7, with a possible D match to TRBD2 (5 bases). The CDR3 spans 15 residues. Looked up from germline, CDR1 is LNHDA and CDR2 is SQIVND (reference sequence). V was trimmed by 2 bases and J by 0 bases, leaving 11 bases between them. The CDR3 DNA reads TGTGCCAGTAGTATAATCCCGGGAACCTCCTACGAGCAGTACTTC. Residues: CASSIIPGTSYEQYF.

This clone was recorded only once. The rearrangement uses TRBV7-3 and TRBJ2-1, with 11 bases identical to TRBD2. Per the germline V gene, CDR1 is SGHTA and CDR2 is FQGTGA. The V gene end was trimmed by 5 bases and the J gene end by 8 bases; junction bases not matched to a gene: 11. This CDR3 has 16 amino acids. The CDR3 DNA sequence: TGTGCCAGCAGCCCTGTAGGTAGCGGGAGGGCCGATGAGCAGTTCTTC. This gives the protein CASSPVGSGRADEQFF.

The chain has TRBV29-1 and TRBJ1-5; D gene ambiguous. There are 14 residues in the CDR3. V lost 4 bases, J lost 0 bases, and 10 bases lay in between. From germline, CDR1 is SQVTM and CDR2 ANQGSEA. The CDR3, as DNA: TGCAGCGTTGGATTCTCGGATAGCAATCAGCCCCAGCATTTT. Translated, it gives CSVGFSDSNQPQHF.

The V call is TRBV2, the J call TRBJ2-2; TRBD2 agrees at 7 bases. Germline V gives CDR1 SNHLY, CDR2 FYNNEI. J gave up 3 bases and V 3 bases, and 7 bases lay outside the gene matches. The CDR3 has 16 amino acids. CDR3 DNA sequence: TGTGCCAGCAGTGAGGTAGGCCTAGCGGACACCGGGGAGCTGTTTTTT. Protein sequence: CASSEVGLADTGELFF.

The CDR3 sequence: CASSPHRTSGSTEQYF. CDR3 bases: TGTGCCAGCAGCCCTCACCGGACTAGCGGGAGTACCGAGCAGTACTTC. V is TRBV7-6 and J is TRBJ2-7; 13 bases align to TRBD2. This CDR3 spans 16 amino acids. Germline CDR1 is SGHVS and CDR2 is FNYEAQ. J lost 6 bases, V lost 5 bases, and 10 bases had no gene match. Filled out from reference TRBV7-6 and TRBJ2-7, the complete variable domain reads GAGVSQSPRYKVTKRGQDVALRCDPISGHVSLYWYRQALGQGPEFLTYFNYEAQQDKSGLPNDRFSAERPEGSISTLTIQRTEQRDSAMYRCASSPHRTSGSTEQYFGPGTRLTVT.

The sample holds a few counts of this clone. V usage is TRBV7-2 and J usage is TRBJ1-5, with a possible D match to TRBD1 (5 bases). This CDR3 spans 13 amino acids. V lost 4 bases to trimming and J lost 7 bases, with 11 bases between them. Per the germline V gene, CDR1 is SGHTA and CDR2 is FQGNSA. CDR3 DNA: TGTGCCAGCAGCTACCGAGGGGAACAGCCCCAGCATTTT. This gives the protein CASSYRGEQPQHF.